The next 24 T cell receptor beta chains were all read from a single sample in a study of T-cell reconstitution after alpha-beta-depleted transplantation in children. Library preparation (for TCRbeta) was performed with unique molecular identifiers. TCRdb re-called the PCR reads with MiXCR, one entry per CDR3 protein. The sample records 150,000 to 200,000 distinct CDR3 sequences, roughly 10% being singletons. The sample in question was PBMCs, obtained before TCRalphabeta/CD19-depleted stem cell transplant. The source of these receptors is a boy aged 2 to 9 with acute myeloid leukemia, due to receive a stem cell transplant.

This clonotype came up many times. This chain joins TRBV3-1 and TRBJ2-2, with a weak D call TRBD1 (6 bases). Germline V gene sequence: CDR1 LGHDT, CDR2 YNNKEL (reference sequence). V was shortened by 4 bases and J by 3 bases, with 12 bases between the two germline ends. The CDR3 is made up of 15 amino acids. The CDR3 nucleotides read TGTGCCAGCAGCCGCAGGGGAGAATACACCGGGGAGCTGTTTTTT. It is translated as CASSRRGEYTGELFF. The whole variable domain, filled in from reference TRBV3-1 and TRBJ2-2, reads DTAVSQTPKYLVTQMGNDKSIKCEQNLGHDTMYWYKQDSKKFLKIMFSYNNKELIINETVPNRFSPKSPDKAHLNLHINSLELGDSAVYFCASSRRGEYTGELFFGEGSRLTVL.

Notes on this clonotype: A much larger clone sits a single nucleotide away, making a read error possible. This likely comes from a read error, as the CDR3 has no conserved phenylalanine or tryptophan at its end. The rearrangement uses TRBV7-9 and TRBJ2-7, with unresolved D. The CDR3 is 12 residues long. Germline V lookup: CDR1 SEHNR, CDR2 FQNEAQ (reference sequence). Trimming took off 5 bases at V and 4 bases at J, with 9 bases between the two ends. CDR3 loop: CASSPRDYEQYI. The CDR3 nucleotides are TGTGCCAGCAGCCCCCGAGATTACGAGCAGTACATC.

Concerning this clonotype itself: A much more abundant neighbour one base away suggests this may be a read error. The CDR3 region has the DNA TGTGCCAGCAGTTACTCGAGCAGGACAGGGTTTGGCTACACCTTC. Its translation is CASSYSSRTGFGYTF. This chain links TRBV6-5 with TRBJ1-2; TRBD1 matches 8 bases. CDR3 length: 15 amino acids. Germline loops: CDR1 MNHEY, CDR2 SVGAGI. J gave up 7 bases and V 0 bases, and 7 bases lay outside the gene matches.

This clonotype has a count of ten or more. This rearrangement joins TRBV5-1 to TRBJ1-1; 9 bases agree with TRBD1. The ends lost 6 bases at V and 4 bases at J; junction bases unmatched: 13. Looked up from germline, CDR1 is SGHRS and CDR2 is YFSETQ. This CDR3 is 16 amino acids long. CDR3 DNA: TGCGCCAGCACCCGACAGGGGGAGCGGGTCGGCACTGAAGCTTTCTTT. Translating gives CASTRQGERVGTEAFF.

This clonotype came up many times. The chain combines TRBV6-6 with TRBJ2-7, with a possible D match to TRBD2 (6 bases). Germline V lookup: CDR1 MNHNY, CDR2 SVGAGI (reference sequence). V lost 6 bases and J 0 bases, leaving 6 bases between the germline ends. The CDR3 is made up of 12 amino acids. The CDR3, as DNA: TGTGCCAGCAGCGGGAGCTCCTACGAGCAGTACGTC. It yields the protein CASSGSSYEQYV.

At least ten counts were recorded for this clonotype. This chain joins TRBV20-1 and TRBJ2-3; 9 bases line up with TRBD2. Germline CDR1 DFQATT, CDR2 SNEGSKA (reference sequence). V lost 1 base and J lost 7; bases outside the gene matches: 6. The CDR3 runs 14 residues. This CDR3 is CSARAGTSRHTQYF. The CDR3 region has the DNA TGCAGTGCTAGAGCCGGGACTAGCAGGCATACGCAGTATTTT.

This clonotype showed up many times. The chain carries TRBV20-1 and TRBJ2-3, with D possibly matching TRBD1 (6 bases). CDR3 size: 16 residues. Trimming shortened V by 1 base and J by 1 base, and 15 bases separated the two germline ends. The germline CDR1 and CDR2 sequences are DFQATT and SNEGSKA (reference sequence). The CDR3 reads CSARVEWGRGTDTQYF. CDR3 nucleotide sequence: TGCAGTGCTAGAGTGGAATGGGGGCGGGGCACAGATACGCAGTATTTT.

In this sample, this clonotype turned up many times. The CDR3 reads CASSELHRPTEAFF. DNA for the CDR3: TGTGCCAGCAGTGAACTCCACAGGCCCACTGAAGCTTTCTTT. The chain uses TRBV25-1 and TRBJ1-1, with a possible D match to TRBD1 (5 bases). In germline, CDR1 is MGHDK, CDR2 SYGVNS. The V end lost 2 bases, the J end lost 4 bases, and 11 bases lay between the germline ends. The length of the CDR3 is 14 residues. The variable domain in full, completed from reference TRBV25-1 and TRBJ1-1, reads EADIYQTPRYLVIGTGKKITLECSQTMGHDKMYWYQQDPGMELHLIHYSYGVNSTEKGDLSSESTVSRIRTEHFPLTLESARPSHTSQYLCASSELHRPTEAFFGQGTRLTVV.

This clonotype was observed at least ten times. The chain joins TRBV4-1 to TRBJ2-2; 9 bases are shared with TRBD2. This CDR3 has 17 residues. The germline gives CDR1 MGHRA, CDR2 YSYEKL. Germline trimming cut 5 bases from V and 1 base from J; bases unmatched to any gene: 8. The DNA for the CDR3 is TGCGCCAGCAGCTCCCGTGGTAGCGGGGGGAACACCGGGGAGCTGTTTTTT. This sequence encodes CASSSRGSGGNTGELFF.

This clonotype showed up many times. The V and J genes are TRBV20-1 and TRBJ2-1; D call uncertain. V dropped 6 bases and J dropped 6 bases, with 15 bases sitting between them. This CDR3 spans 13 amino acids. Germline lookup yields CDR1 DFQATT and CDR2 SNEGSKA (reference sequence). In DNA form, the CDR3 reads TGCAGTGCGGCGACCCGGACCCCCAATGAGCAGTTCTTC. Protein: CSAATRTPNEQFF.

At least ten counts were recorded for this clonotype. The rearrangement joins TRBV7-9 to TRBJ2-5; TRBD1 or TRBD2 may be the D gene (6 bases each). Trimming took off 6 bases at V and 3 bases at J, with 17 bases between the two ends. This CDR3 region has 15 residues. Per germline, CDR1 SEHNR and CDR2 FQNEAQ (reference sequence). CDR3 region: CASRKGGTRKETQYF. CDR3 DNA sequence: TGTGCCAGCAGGAAAGGGGGGACCCGAAAAGAGACCCAGTACTTC.

This clonotype was observed at least ten times. This sequence joins TRBV20-1 and TRBJ2-5; 8 bases line up with TRBD1. In germline, CDR1 is DFQATT, CDR2 SNEGSKA (reference sequence). Unmatched junction bases numbered 7, after V lost 3 bases and J lost 4 bases. CDR3 length: 14 residues. The CDR3 protein is CSASGQGRGETQYF. The CDR3 bases are TGCAGTGCTAGCGGACAGGGACGAGGAGAGACCCAGTACTTC.

The table lists this clonotype with many counts. The chain has TRBV7-3 and TRBJ2-3; D is undetermined. The CDR3 totals 14 residues. V gave up 5 bases and J gave up 5 bases, with 14 bases separating them. Germline V gives CDR1 SGHTA, CDR2 FQGTGA. The CDR3, as DNA: TGTGCCAGCAGCCAACGGCCCGAGGAAGATACGCAGTATTTT. Translated, it gives CASSQRPEEDTQYF.

This clonotype was counted at least ten times. The chain is built from TRBV28 and TRBJ2-3; D call uncertain. V dropped 4 bases and J dropped 1 base, with 12 bases sitting between them. Looked up from germline, CDR1 is MDHEN and CDR2 is SYDVKM. This CDR3 has 15 amino acids. CDR3 coding DNA: TGTGCCAGCAGTTACGAGTTATGGGGCACAGATACGCAGTATTTT. It encodes CASSYELWGTDTQYF.

This clonotype has ten or more counts. This chain links TRBV11-2 with TRBJ1-1, with a weak D call TRBD1 (6 bases). The CDR3 is 14 residues long. V lost 1 base and J 3 bases, leaving 9 bases between the germline ends. The germline V gene has CDR1 SGHAT and CDR2 FQNNGV. CDR3 loop: CASSLAPGDTEAFF. The CDR3 DNA sequence: TGTGCCAGCAGCTTAGCCCCAGGGGACACTGAAGCTTTCTTT.

Turning to this clonotype: A much more abundant neighbour one base away suggests this may be a read error. The chain has TRBV28 and TRBJ2-5; TRBD2 matches 11 bases. Germline V gives CDR1 MDHEN, CDR2 SYDVKM. The CDR3 covers 16 residues. The CDR3 nucleotides read TGTGCCAGCCTTGGGCGGCTAGCGGGAGGTGGAGAGACCCACTACTTC. It codes for CASLGRLAGGGETHYF.

This clonotype was detected only once. A much larger clone lies one base from this, so it may be a read error. The chain combines TRBV12-3 or TRBV12-4 with TRBJ1-2; TRBD1 might be the D (6 bases). The CDR3 runs 13 residues. The CDR3 sequence: CASRLQGFYGDTF. The CDR3 region has the DNA TGTGCCAGCAGGTTACAGGGTTTCTATGGCGACACCTTC.

The sample holds many counts of this clonotype. This chain uses TRBV6-5 with TRBJ2-7; D is uncertain. This CDR3 contains 16 residues. Between the trimmed V and J ends, which lost 2 bases and 0 bases, there was a span of 14 bases. Germline V gene sequence: CDR1 MNHEY, CDR2 SVGAGI. Here the CDR3 reads CASSYGDLGSSYEQYF. For the CDR3, the DNA is TGTGCCAGCAGTTACGGCGACTTGGGAAGCTCCTACGAGCAGTACTTC.

This clonotype was picked up many times. The chain has TRBV24-1 and TRBJ2-7, with a tentative D call TRBD1 (5 bases). The CDR3 loop spans 14 amino acids. The V end was cut by 4 bases, the J end by 3 bases, with 12 bases between. The germline CDR1 and CDR2 sequences are KGHDR and SFDVKD. The DNA of the CDR3 is TGTGCCACCAGTGACCCCTCCAGGGTCTACGAGCAGTACGTC. Amino acids: CATSDPSRVYEQYV.

This clonotype was seen at least ten times. This chain connects TRBV7-2 to TRBJ2-3; 8 bases align to TRBD2. CDR3 length: 16 amino acids. V lost 1 base and J lost 3; bases outside the gene matches: 6. CDR1 and CDR2 (germline): SGHTA, FQGNSA. The CDR3 protein is CASSLGGGGRTDTQYF. For the CDR3, the DNA is TGTGCCAGCAGCTTAGGTGGGGGCGGGAGGACAGATACGCAGTATTTT.

The chain links TRBV6-6 to TRBJ2-2; 8 bases map to TRBD1. Germline V gene sequence: CDR1 MNHNY, CDR2 SVGAGI (reference sequence). The CDR3 contains 17 residues. Germline trimming cut 0 bases from V and 5 bases from J; bases unmatched to any gene: 8. CDR3 sequence: CASSYSRAGGLTGELFF. CDR3 coding DNA: TGTGCCAGCAGTTACTCGCGCGCAGGGGGCCTTACCGGGGAGCTGTTTTTT.

The V call is TRBV20-1, the J call TRBJ1-2; possible D gene TRBD1, 5 bases. Germline values: CDR1 DFQATT, CDR2 SNEGSKA (reference sequence). This CDR3 has 13 amino acids. The V end was cut by 0 bases, the J end by 4 bases, with 9 bases between. In DNA form, the CDR3 reads TGCAGTGCTAGAGAAGGGGTTGGCTATGGCTACACCTTC. Translating it yields CSAREGVGYGYTF.

Turning to this clonotype: Just one base apart from a much larger clone, this may be a read error. CDR3 coding DNA: TGTGGCACCAGCAGAGGTGGCGTTGGGGAGCTGTTTTTT. This codes for CGTSRGGVGELFF. This chain connects TRBV15 to TRBJ2-2; no reliable D call. The CDR3 totals 13 residues. CDR1 and CDR2 (germline): LNHNV, YYDKDF (reference sequence).

In this sample, this clonotype turned up many times. V and J are TRBV20-1 and TRBJ1-5; no firm D call. The V end lost 6 bases, the J end lost 4 bases, and 10 bases lay between the germline ends. Germline CDR1 and CDR2: DFQATT and SNEGSKA (reference sequence). There are 12 residues in the CDR3. The CDR3 spells CSASIPNQPQHF. The CDR3 DNA reads TGCAGTGCCTCGATTCCAAATCAGCCCCAGCATTTT.